The T cell receptor beta chain described here comes from a study of technical replicates of blood from several donors. Between the trimmed V and J ends, which lost 5 bases and 2 bases, there was a span of 10 bases. The CDR3 spans 13 residues. Germline V lookup: CDR1 SGHTA, CDR2 FQGNSA. Clones were read by immunoSEQ multiplex PCR, and TCRdb kept only the in-frame ones, dropping some. The table lists more than 45,000 clones, roughly 91% of them singletons. The sequenced material came from PBMCs. The receptor was derived from a human donor in good health. Some clones in this sample may be carry-over from other donors' samples. This chain uses TRBV7-2 with TRBJ2-7, with a tentative D call TRBD2 (5 bases). The CDR3 DNA is TGTGCCAGCAGCCGGGAACAGACCTACGAGCAGTACTTC. This translates into CASSREQTYEQYF.